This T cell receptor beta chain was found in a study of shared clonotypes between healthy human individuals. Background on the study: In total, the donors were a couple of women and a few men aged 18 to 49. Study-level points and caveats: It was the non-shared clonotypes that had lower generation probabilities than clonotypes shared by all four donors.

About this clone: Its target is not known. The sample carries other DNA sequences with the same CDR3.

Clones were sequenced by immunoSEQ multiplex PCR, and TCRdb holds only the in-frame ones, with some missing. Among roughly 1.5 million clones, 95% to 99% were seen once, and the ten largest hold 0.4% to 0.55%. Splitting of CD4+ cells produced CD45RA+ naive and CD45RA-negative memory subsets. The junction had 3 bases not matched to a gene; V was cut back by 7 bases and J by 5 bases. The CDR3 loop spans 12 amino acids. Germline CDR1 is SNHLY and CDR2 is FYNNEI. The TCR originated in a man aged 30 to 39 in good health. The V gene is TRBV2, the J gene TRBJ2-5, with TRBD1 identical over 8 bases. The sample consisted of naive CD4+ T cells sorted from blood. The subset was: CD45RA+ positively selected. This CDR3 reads CASTGGGETQYF. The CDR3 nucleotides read TGTGCCAGCACAGGGGGCGGTGAGACCCAGTACTTC.